This record concerns one T cell receptor beta chain sequence. The antigen remains unidentified. The data belong to a study of persistence of HIV-infected CD4 T cells. Germline V CDR1 and CDR2: MNHNY, SVGAGI (reference sequence). The CDR3 length is 15 residues. V lost 5 bases to trimming and J lost 4 bases, with 15 bases between them. The immunoSEQ assay was version 4, run in survey mode. Each sample used up to roughly 1 ug genomic DNA diluted to 8.5 to 10 ng/uL. The method was immunoSEQ multiplex PCR; TCRdb's version includes in-frame clones alone and lacks a portion of them. The table lists 30,000 to 35,000 clones, 80% to 90% of them singletons. Study results and caveats: Compared with CD3/CD28-stimulated cells, CMV- and Gag-responding cells showed lower TCRbeta richness.

Stimulation used approximately 9.6 ug/mL lysate from CMV-infected fibroblasts. CD40L/CD69 double-negative CD45RO-high memory CD4+ T cells were collected. Here the sequenced sample was CD4+ T cells sorted from PBMCs after 18-hour stimulation, taken from a patient who received antiretroviral therapy. The rearrangement joins TRBV6-6 to TRBJ1-5; tentative D call: TRBD1 (6 bases). The source of this sequence is an adult man with HIV who was CMV-seropositive. The CDR3 spells CASSPDRSSNQPQHF. Written as DNA, the CDR3 is TGTGCCAGCAGTCCTGACAGGAGCTCTAATCAGCCCCAGCATTTT.